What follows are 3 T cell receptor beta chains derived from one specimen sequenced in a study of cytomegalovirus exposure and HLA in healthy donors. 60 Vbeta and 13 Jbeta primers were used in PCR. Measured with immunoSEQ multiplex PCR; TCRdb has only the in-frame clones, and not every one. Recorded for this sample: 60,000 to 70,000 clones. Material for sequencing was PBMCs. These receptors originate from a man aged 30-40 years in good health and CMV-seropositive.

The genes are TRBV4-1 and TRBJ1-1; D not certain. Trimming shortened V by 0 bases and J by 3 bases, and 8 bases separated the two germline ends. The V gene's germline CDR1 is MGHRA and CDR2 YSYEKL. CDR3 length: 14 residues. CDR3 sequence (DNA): TGCGCCAGCAGCCAAGAACAGAAAGACACTGAAGCTTTCTTT. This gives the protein CASSQEQKDTEAFF.

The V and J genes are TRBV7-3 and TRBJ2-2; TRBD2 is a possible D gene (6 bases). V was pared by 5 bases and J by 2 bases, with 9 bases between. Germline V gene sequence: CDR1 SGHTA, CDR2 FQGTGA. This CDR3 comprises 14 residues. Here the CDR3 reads CASSAGSNTGELFF. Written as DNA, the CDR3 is TGTGCCAGCAGCGCGGGGTCCAACACCGGGGAGCTGTTTTTT.

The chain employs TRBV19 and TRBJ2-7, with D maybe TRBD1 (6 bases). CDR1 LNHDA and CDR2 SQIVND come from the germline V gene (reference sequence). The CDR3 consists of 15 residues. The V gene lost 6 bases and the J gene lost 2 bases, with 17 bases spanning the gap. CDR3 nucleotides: TGTGCCAGTAGATCCGGACAGAGCAACGCCTACGAGCAGTACTTC. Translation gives CASRSGQSNAYEQYF.